This TCR beta chain derives from a study of radiotherapy plus CTLA-4 blockade in lung cancer. On the study more broadly: For 15% to 20% of patients, objective responses occurred, and about 33% had disease control. Study conclusions and caveats: Early clonal dynamics of blood T cells, together with interferon-beta, were reported as the best response predictor. Radiotherapy plus ipilimumab was followed by expansion in blood of tumor-derived TCR clones.

This CDR3 comprises 16 residues. Germline CDR1 is MDHEN and CDR2 is SYDVKM. The ends lost 8 bases at V and 5 bases at J; junction bases unmatched: 18. Patients had chemo-refractory metastatic non-small-cell lung cancer and received focal radiation plus CTLA-4 blockade that used ipilimumab. Data came from immunoSEQ multiplex PCR; TCRdb stores just in-frame clones and leaves some out. Among some 100,000 clones listed, about 77% were seen once. Details on this clone: Its antigen is currently unknown.

J is TRBJ2-7 and V is TRBV28; 7 bases fit TRBD2. Sample: peripheral blood, taken from a patient treated with radiotherapy plus ipilimumab. This receptor was obtained from a human donor with non-small cell lung cancer who had a partial response to radiotherapy plus ipilimumab. The CDR3 loop reads CASSGRGTTPENEQYV. CDR3 bases: TGTGCCAGCTCAGGGAGGGGCACAACACCTGAGAACGAGCAGTACGTC.